The 21 T cell receptor beta chains in this list originate from one sample, sequenced in a study of T cell changes during pregnancy in multiple sclerosis. Only in-frame clones appear in the TCRdb table, and some are missing; sequencing was by immunoSEQ multiplex PCR. The table has about 51,000 clones, roughly 94% seen once. Sequencing used CD4+ T cells from peripheral blood mononuclear cells, obtained in the second trimester of pregnancy. The source of these receptors is a female donor with multiple sclerosis, enrolled in a pregnancy study.

The rearrangement uses TRBV6-1 and TRBJ1-2, with 7 bases matching TRBD1. The germline gives CDR1 MNHNS, CDR2 SASEGT. This CDR3 is 13 amino acids long. V dropped 4 bases and J dropped 7; count of bases not matched to a gene: 6. This chain's CDR3 is CASSVEQGSGYTF. The CDR3 nucleotides are TGTGCCAGCAGTGTTGAACAGGGGTCTGGCTACACCTTC.

This clone showed up just once. The chain links TRBV6-5 to TRBJ1-1; 8 bases are a match to TRBD1. Germline CDR1 reads MNHEY; CDR2 reads SVGAGI. This CDR3 is 15 amino acids long. The trim removed 6 bases at V and 4 bases at J, leaving 10 bases unmatched. The CDR3 loop is CASRPTDRAGTEAFF. The CDR3 region has the DNA TGTGCCAGCAGACCTACGGACAGGGCGGGCACTGAAGCTTTCTTT.

V usage is TRBV11-3 and J usage is TRBJ2-2; TRBD2 is a possible D gene (6 bases). The CDR3 has 13 residues. V lost 5 bases, J lost 4 bases, and 8 bases lay in between. Looked up from germline, CDR1 is SGHNT and CDR2 is YENEEA. CDR3 loop: CASSPGVTGELFF. Written as DNA, the CDR3 is TGTGCCAGCAGCCCGGGAGTCACCGGGGAGCTGTTTTTT.

V and J are TRBV5-1 and TRBJ2-1; 8 nucleotides align to TRBD2. V lost 5 bases to trimming and J lost 8 bases; unmatched junction nucleotides: 15. Germline V lookup: CDR1 SGHRS, CDR2 YFSETQ. This CDR3 has 16 residues. The CDR3 region is CASRKAGGIGSDEQFF. The CDR3 coding sequence is TGCGCCAGCAGAAAGGCGGGGGGTATCGGTTCCGATGAGCAGTTCTTC.

This chain connects TRBV7-2 to TRBJ2-1; maybe TRBD2 (6 bases). The germline V and J ends were trimmed by 4 bases and 2 bases, with 15 bases remaining between them. This CDR3 has 16 amino acids. Per the germline V gene, CDR1 is SGHTA and CDR2 is FQGNSA. The chain's CDR3 is CASSSGAGSPYNEQFF. The CDR3 DNA follows: TGTGCCAGCAGCTCCGGGGCGGGATCACCCTACAATGAGCAGTTCTTC. The whole variable domain, filled in from reference TRBV7-2 and TRBJ2-1, reads GAGVSQSPSNKVTEKGKDVELRCDPISGHTALYWYRQSLGQGLEFLIYFQGNSAPDKSGLPSDRFSAERTGGSVSTLTIQRTQQEDSAVYLCASSSGAGSPYNEQFFGPGTRLTVL.

J is TRBJ2-3 and V is TRBV12-5; D might be TRBD1 (8 bases). The V end was cut by 0 bases, the J end by 3 bases, with 19 bases between. Germline CDR1 LGHNT, CDR2 FRNRAP. This CDR3 is 18 amino acids long. The CDR3 nucleotides read TGTGCTAGTGGTTTGGTACCCCTCGGACAGGGAGGGACAGATACGCAGTATTTT. Encoded protein: CASGLVPLGQGGTDTQYF.

This chain joins TRBV7-2 and TRBJ1-5; possible D gene TRBD1, 5 bases. The length of the CDR3 is 11 residues. CDR1 and CDR2 from the germline V gene are SGHTA and FQGNSA. V lost 1 base and J lost 12, with 7 bases in between. The CDR3 spells CASSLGGVQHF. The CDR3 DNA follows: TGTGCCAGCAGCTTAGGGGGGGTCCAGCATTTT. Full variable domain (remainder filled in from reference TRBV7-2 and TRBJ1-5): GAGVSQSPSNKVTEKGKDVELRCDPISGHTALYWYRQSLGQGLEFLIYFQGNSAPDKSGLPSDRFSAERTGGSVSTLTIQRTQQEDSAVYLCASSLGGVQHFGDGTRLSIL.

The V gene is TRBV5-1, the J gene TRBJ1-6; D call uncertain. Deletions cut 3 bases from V and 6 bases from J, with 10 bases between. The CDR3 contains 14 residues. Per germline, CDR1 SGHRS and CDR2 YFSETQ. The CDR3 nucleotides read TGCGCCAGCAGCTATACAGCGGGTAATTCACCCCTCCACTTT. Its protein is CASSYTAGNSPLHF.

The rearrangement uses TRBV9 and TRBJ1-3; a possible D gene is TRBD1 (5 bases). Germline V lookup: CDR1 SGDLS, CDR2 YYNGEE. Between the trimmed V and J ends, which lost 1 base and 6 bases, there was a span of 11 bases. This CDR3 is built from 14 residues. DNA of the CDR3: TGTGCCAGCAGCGTAACAGGTGCCTTAAACACCATATATTTT. It yields the protein CASSVTGALNTIYF.

This clone appeared a single time. The chain links TRBV7-2 to TRBJ2-7; TRBD2 aligns across 7 bases. CDR3 size: 14 residues. Germline trimming cut 5 bases from V and 1 base from J; bases unmatched to any gene: 5. Germline-derived CDR1 and CDR2 are SGHTA and FQGNSA. The CDR3 DNA sequence: TGTGCCAGCAGCGTCCAGCGGGGATCCTACGAGCAGTACTTC. This gives the protein CASSVQRGSYEQYF.

This clone was seen just once. The rearrangement links TRBV9 to TRBJ2-1; weak D call: TRBD1 (6 bases). Germline V CDR1 and CDR2: SGDLS, YYNGEE. V was pared by 4 bases and J by 4 bases, with 15 bases between. This CDR3 has 15 residues. The CDR3 is CASSTRDMIYNEQFF. The CDR3 DNA reads as TGTGCCAGCAGCACCCGGGACATGATATACAATGAGCAGTTCTTC.

The chain employs TRBV6-5 and TRBJ1-1; no firm D call. CDR1 and CDR2 (germline): MNHEY, SVGAGI. V shed 2 bases and J shed 4 bases, with 8 bases lying between them. The CDR3 is made up of 13 amino acids. The CDR3 reads CASSYGRATEAFF. For the CDR3, the DNA is TGTGCCAGCAGTTACGGGCGGGCCACTGAAGCTTTCTTT.

The count of this clone is one. The chain is built from TRBV19 and TRBJ1-2; 9 bases fit TRBD1. The V gene's germline CDR1 is LNHDA and CDR2 SQIVND (reference sequence). CDR3 length: 15 residues. Germline trimming cut 2 bases from V and 7 bases from J; bases unmatched to any gene: 8. Here the CDR3 reads CASSILPGQGSGYTF. The CDR3 DNA follows: TGTGCCAGTAGTATACTGCCGGGACAGGGCTCTGGCTACACCTTC. Supplemented by reference TRBV19 and TRBJ1-2, the full variable domain reads DGGITQSPKYLFRKEGQNVTLSCEQNLNHDAMYWYRQDPGQGLRLIYYSQIVNDFQKGDIAEGYSVSREKKESFPLTVTSAQKNPTAFYLCASSILPGQGSGYTFGSGTRLTVV.

This chain connects TRBV7-2 to TRBJ2-3; TRBD1 agrees at 7 bases. CDR1 is SGHTA and CDR2 is FQGNSA in the germline V gene. The V segment lost 8 bases and the J segment 3 bases; nucleotides outside the gene matches: 11. The CDR3 is made up of 15 amino acids. The CDR3 DNA follows: TGTGCCAGCGGCACCGGGACAGCCATAACAGATACGCAGTATTTT. Residues: CASGTGTAITDTQYF.

The chain recombines TRBV5-6 with TRBJ1-2, with 12 bases matching TRBD1. The V segment lost 4 bases and the J segment 7 bases; nucleotides outside the gene matches: 11. CDR3 length: 16 amino acids. Germline CDR1 SGHDT, CDR2 YYEEEE. CDR3 sequence reads: CASSPSSGTGGGGYTF. DNA for the CDR3: TGTGCCAGCAGCCCGTCATCCGGGACAGGGGGCGGTGGCTACACCTTC.

This chain connects TRBV6-1 to TRBJ2-1; 7 bases match TRBD1. The CDR3 is 14 residues long. Germline trimming cut 7 bases from V and 3 bases from J; bases unmatched to any gene: 6. Germline CDR1 MNHNS, CDR2 SASEGT. The CDR3 DNA reads TGTGCCAGCAAGAAAGGGACAGACTACAATGAGCAGTTCTTC. As protein: CASKKGTDYNEQFF.

This rearrangement joins TRBV5-4 to TRBJ1-1, with 7 bases aligning to TRBD1. J lost 5 bases, V lost 0 bases, and 4 bases had no gene match. Germline CDR1 SGHNT, CDR2 YYREEE (reference sequence). The CDR3 is 14 amino acids. The CDR3 coding sequence is TGTGCCAGCAGCTTGGAACAGGGGCGGACTGAAGCTTTCTTT. Amino acid sequence: CASSLEQGRTEAFF. Filled out from reference TRBV5-4 and TRBJ1-1, the complete variable domain reads ETGVTQSPTHLIKTRGQQVTLRCSSQSGHNTVSWYQQALGQGPQFIFQYYREEENGRGNFPPRFSGLQFPNYSSELNVNALELDDSALYLCASSLEQGRTEAFFGQGTRLTVV.

V and J are TRBV25-1 and TRBJ2-5, with D possibly being TRBD1 (5 bases). V shed 3 bases and J shed 2 bases, with 13 bases lying between them. This CDR3 spans 15 amino acids. Germline V gene lookup returns CDR1 MGHDK and CDR2 SYGVNS. The CDR3 loop reads CASSDIRTLQETQYF. CDR3 coding DNA: TGTGCCAGCAGTGATATCCGGACACTTCAAGAGACCCAGTACTTC. The whole variable domain, remainder taken from reference TRBV25-1 and TRBJ2-5, is EADIYQTPRYLVIGTGKKITLECSQTMGHDKMYWYQQDPGMELHLIHYSYGVNSTEKGDLSSESTVSRIRTEHFPLTLESARPSHTSQYLCASSDIRTLQETQYFGPGTRLLVL.

The CDR3 DNA is TGTGCCAGTAGAACTGGGGGGATCCTCACAGATACGCAGTATTTT. Protein product: CASRTGGILTDTQYF. The chain links TRBV19 to TRBJ2-3, with D perhaps TRBD2 (6 bases). V lost 6 bases and J lost 2, with 15 bases in between. Germline V gives CDR1 LNHDA, CDR2 SQIVND (reference sequence). The CDR3 covers 15 residues.

J is TRBJ1-2 and V is TRBV7-6; perhaps TRBD1 as D (6 bases). Germline V gene lookup returns CDR1 SGHVS and CDR2 FNYEAQ. The V gene lost 5 bases and the J gene lost 2 bases, with 12 bases spanning the gap. The CDR3 contains 14 residues. The CDR3 loop is CASSPGDPNYGYTF. CDR3 DNA: TGTGCCAGCAGCCCAGGGGACCCCAACTATGGCTACACCTTC.

The chain links TRBV5-4 to TRBJ1-1; weak D call: TRBD1 (5 bases). Trimming pared 5 bases from V and 4 bases from J, leaving 12 bases between. Germline V gene lookup returns CDR1 SGHNT and CDR2 YYREEE (reference sequence). This CDR3 has 13 amino acids. The CDR3 DNA reads as TGTGCCAGCAGTTCGGGTAGGGGCACTGAAGCTTTCTTT. Its protein is CASSSGRGTEAFF.